Each of the 29 T cell receptor beta chains below was sequenced from the same sample in a study of naive and memory T cell subsets. For blood and skin samples, reverse transcription used TCR alpha and beta constant primers. TCRdb analysed the UMI-ligation and nested PCR reads with MiXCR anew, one entry per CDR3 protein. Of about 18,000 distinct CDR3 sequences listed, more than 9% are singletons. Treatment meaning: skin biopsy from PPD injection site in Mantoux-positive individual. Unsorted total RNA, roughly 1 to 1,100 ng, was DNase treated before reverse transcription. The specimen comprised skin, sampled from a tuberculin skin test site. The receptors come from an adult in good health.

CDR3 DNA sequence: TGCAGTGCTAGGGTGTACTTCGATACGCAGTATTTT. Its protein product is CSARVYFDTQYF. The chain carries TRBV20-1 and TRBJ2-3; no reliable D call. Trimming took off 3 bases at V and 6 bases at J, with 10 bases between the two ends. Germline assignment: CDR1 DFQATT and CDR2 SNEGSKA (reference sequence). The CDR3 is 12 amino acids.

This clonotype was observed many times. The rearrangement uses TRBV7-2 and TRBJ2-1; 7 positions match TRBD2. The CDR3 has 14 amino acids. CDR1 is SGHTA and CDR2 is FQGNSA in the germline V gene. V lost 1 base to trimming and J lost 4 bases; unmatched junction nucleotides: 1. This CDR3 reads CASSLGRGYNEQFF. CDR3 DNA: TGTGCCAGCAGCTTAGGGCGGGGGTACAATGAGCAGTTCTTC.

About this clonotype itself: A much larger clone lies one base from this, so it may be a read error. The chain uses TRBV6-5 and TRBJ2-2; unclear D gene. This CDR3 has 13 residues. V gave up 0 bases and J gave up 7 bases, with 6 bases separating them. The germline V gene encodes CDR1 MNHEY and CDR2 SVGAGI. CDR3 nucleotide sequence: TGTGCCAGCAGTTACTCATTGATCGGGGAGCTGTTTTTT. The encoded protein is CASSYSLIGELFF.

The V call is TRBV27, the J call TRBJ2-1; TRBD2 matches at 9 bases. The length of the CDR3 is 16 residues. CDR1 MNHEY and CDR2 SMNVEV come from the germline V gene (reference sequence). V shed 4 bases and J 0 bases; nucleotides not matched to a gene: 4. The CDR3 spells CASSSILAGSYNEQFF. The CDR3, as DNA: TGTGCCAGCAGTTCCATACTAGCGGGCTCCTACAATGAGCAGTTCTTC.

This clonotype was seen at least ten times. This rearrangement joins TRBV20-1 to TRBJ2-2, with 10 bases fitting TRBD2. CDR1 is DFQATT and CDR2 is SNEGSKA in the germline V gene (reference sequence). Trimming at V came to 6 bases and at J to 5 bases, leaving 9 bases not matched to a gene. The CDR3 totals 15 residues. CDR3 DNA sequence: TGCAGTGCCGCTAGCGGGGGCGCGGGGACCGGGGAGCTGTTTTTT. Residues: CSAASGGAGTGELFF.

This clonotype was recorded at least ten times. The chain joins TRBV29-1 to TRBJ2-5; 8 bases line up with TRBD1. The CDR3 is 15 amino acids. Germline CDR1 is SQVTM and CDR2 is ANQGSEA. Trimming took 3 bases from V and 7 from J; bases not matched to a gene: 13. Written as DNA, the CDR3 is TGCAGCGTTGATTTAGGGCAGGGGGCGCTGGGGACCCAGTACTTC. Protein sequence: CSVDLGQGALGTQYF.

In its sample, this clonotype was seen many times. V is TRBV7-2 and J is TRBJ2-1; 9 bases match TRBD2. The CDR3 extends over 15 amino acids. Germline values: CDR1 SGHTA, CDR2 FQGNSA. J was trimmed by 4 bases and V by 1 base; bases with no gene match: 2. As DNA, the CDR3 is TGTGCCAGCAGCTTAGTCGCGGGAGGGTACAATGAGCAGTTCTTC. It encodes CASSLVAGGYNEQFF.

This clonotype was observed at least ten times. This rearrangement joins TRBV29-1 to TRBJ2-5; D is possibly TRBD1 or TRBD2 (6 bases each). The CDR3 consists of 16 residues. Germline V lookup: CDR1 SQVTM, CDR2 ANQGSEA. The germline V and J ends were trimmed by 2 bases and 5 bases, with 21 bases remaining between them. The CDR3 loop reads CSVEYNLGGGFETQYF. The DNA for the CDR3 is TGCAGCGTTGAATATAATCTCGGGGGCGGGTTCGAGACCCAGTACTTC.

This clonotype was observed a handful of times. The chain uses TRBV2 and TRBJ1-4; D is unclear. The CDR3 has 12 amino acids. The ends were cut back, 7 bases at V and 4 bases at J, with 7 bases in the middle. The germline gives CDR1 SNHLY, CDR2 FYNNEI. As DNA, the CDR3 is TGTGCCAGCACCAGAGTTAATGAAAAACTGTTTTTT. Its translation: CASTRVNEKLFF.

This clonotype was seen at least ten times. The CDR3 sequence is CASSRLYRGNNSPLHF. In nucleotides, the CDR3 is TGTGCCAGCAGCCGATTATACAGGGGGAATAATTCACCCCTCCACTTT. The chain carries TRBV11-2 and TRBJ1-6; 8 bases are shared with TRBD1. This CDR3 spans 16 amino acids. CDR1 and CDR2 from the germline V gene are SGHAT and FQNNGV. Trimming took 5 bases from V and 5 from J; bases not matched to a gene: 8. The full variable domain, with the rest looked up from reference TRBV11-2 and TRBJ1-6, is EAGVAQSPRYKIIEKRQSVAFWCNPISGHATLYWYQQILGQGPKLLIQFQNNGVVDDSQLPKDRFSAERLKGVDSTLKIQPAKLEDSAVYLCASSRLYRGNNSPLHFGNGTRLTVT.

The gene calls are TRBV12-5 and TRBJ2-5, with 8 bases aligning to TRBD1. The CDR3 is 16 amino acids. Germline V gene lookup returns CDR1 LGHNT and CDR2 FRNRAP. V lost 4 bases and J lost 6; bases outside the gene matches: 13. The CDR3 bases are TGTGCTAGTGGTTCCCCCTTATCAGGGGGCCCCAAGACCCAGTACTTC. Its protein product is CASGSPLSGGPKTQYF.

The chain joins TRBV19 to TRBJ2-1, with D perhaps matching TRBD2 (5 bases). V lost 6 bases to trimming and J lost 0 bases, with 21 bases between them. The CDR3 extends over 18 amino acids. CDR1 LNHDA and CDR2 SQIVND come from the germline V gene (reference sequence). The DNA of the CDR3 is TGTGCCAGTAGCCCTATGACTGGACCGGGAAGCTCCTACAATGAGCAGTTCTTC. The encoded protein is CASSPMTGPGSSYNEQFF. Full variable domain (rest looked up from reference TRBV19 and TRBJ2-1): DGGITQSPKYLFRKEGQNVTLSCEQNLNHDAMYWYRQDPGQGLRLIYYSQIVNDFQKGDIAEGYSVSREKKESFPLTVTSAQKNPTAFYLCASSPMTGPGSSYNEQFFGPGTRLTVL.

This clonotype has just one count. CDR3 sequence: CASSLALGGVGTDTQYF. CDR3 DNA sequence: TGTGCCAGCAGCTTGGCGCTAGGGGGCGTGGGCACAGATACGCAGTATTTT. The rearrangement joins TRBV5-4 to TRBJ2-3, with 7 bases aligning to TRBD1. The germline CDR1 and CDR2 sequences are SGHNT and YYREEE (reference sequence). The V and J ends lost 0 bases and 1 base, in that order; junction bases with no gene match: 8. CDR3 length: 17 amino acids.

V is TRBV27 and J is TRBJ2-2, with D uncertain. Looked up from germline, CDR1 is MNHEY and CDR2 is SMNVEV (reference sequence). The CDR3 runs to 14 residues. The ends were cut back, 3 bases at V and 4 bases at J, with 9 bases in the middle. DNA of the CDR3: TGTGCCAGCAGTTTCCTCCCCCTCACCGGGGAGCTGTTTTTT. Protein: CASSFLPLTGELFF.

This clonotype was recorded at least ten times. J is TRBJ2-7 and V is TRBV7-9; D gene unclear. Between the trimmed V and J ends, which lost 1 base and 3 bases, there was a span of 13 bases. The CDR3 spans 15 residues. The V gene's germline CDR1 is SEHNR and CDR2 FQNEAQ (reference sequence). The chain's CDR3 is CASSLGPYPNYEQYF. The CDR3 nucleotides read TGTGCCAGCAGCTTAGGGCCCTACCCCAACTACGAGCAGTACTTC.

The rearrangement uses TRBV7-8 and TRBJ2-2, with 9 bases matching TRBD2. From germline, CDR1 is SGHVS and CDR2 FQNEAQ. J lost 4 bases, V lost 1 base, and 7 bases had no gene match. This CDR3 is 17 amino acids long. CDR3 residues: CASSLGAGGPSTGELFF. In DNA form, the CDR3 reads TGTGCCAGCAGCTTAGGGGCGGGAGGGCCGAGCACCGGGGAGCTGTTTTTT.

This clonotype showed up just a few times. The CDR3, as DNA: TGCAGTGCTAGTTCCTCAAACATTCAGTACTTC. This translates into CSASSSNIQYF. The V and J genes are TRBV20-1 and TRBJ2-4; D remains unclear. V lost 3 bases, J lost 6 bases, and 6 bases lay in between. The CDR3 covers 11 residues. Per germline, CDR1 DFQATT and CDR2 SNEGSKA (reference sequence).

The rearrangement uses TRBV18 and TRBJ1-3, with D uncertain. Per germline, CDR1 KGHSH and CDR2 LQKENI. Between the trimmed V and J ends, which lost 2 bases and 0 bases, there was a span of 5 bases. The length of the CDR3 is 14 residues. CDR3 amino acids: CASSPSYSGNTIYF. CDR3 coding DNA: TGTGCCAGCTCACCATCCTACTCTGGAAACACCATATATTTT.

Judged by abundance, this clonotype is medium-sized. V gene TRBV7-2 combines with J gene TRBJ2-2; D may be TRBD1 or TRBD2 (6 bases each). The CDR3 sequence is 17 residues long. V was cut by 4 bases and J by 2 bases, with 17 bases left in between. The germline V gene encodes CDR1 SGHTA and CDR2 FQGNSA. The DNA of the CDR3 is TGTGCCAGCAGCTCACAGGGACTGGTGGGCAACACCGGGGAGCTGTTTTTT. It yields the protein CASSSQGLVGNTGELFF.

This clonotype was observed a handful of times. The chain carries TRBV19 and TRBJ2-5; D call uncertain. V was pared by 5 bases and J by 6 bases, with 19 bases between. Germline V CDR1 and CDR2: LNHDA, SQIVND (reference sequence). This CDR3 contains 15 residues. CDR3 protein: CASSQPHTGPQTQYF. The CDR3 nucleotides are TGTGCCAGTAGTCAACCGCATACCGGCCCTCAGACCCAGTACTTC.

By share of the sample, this clonotype is medium-sized. The chain has TRBV7-9 and TRBJ1-5, with D perhaps matching TRBD1 (6 bases). The germline CDR1 and CDR2 sequences are SEHNR and FQNEAQ (reference sequence). V dropped 5 bases and J dropped 0 bases, with 17 bases sitting between them. The CDR3 spans 17 residues. The CDR3 region is CASSVGGTYYSNQPQHF. The CDR3 DNA reads as TGTGCCAGCAGCGTAGGGGGGACTTATTATAGCAATCAGCCCCAGCATTTT.

This clonotype showed up many times. CDR3 protein: CSVVGTGVGTEAFF. The CDR3 region has the DNA TGCAGCGTTGTGGGGACGGGGGTGGGCACTGAAGCTTTCTTT. The rearrangement uses TRBV29-1 and TRBJ1-1, with a weak D call TRBD1 (5 bases). Germline V gene data show CDR1 as SQVTM and CDR2 as ANQGSEA. V lost 4 bases and J 4 bases, leaving 16 bases between the germline ends. The CDR3 has 14 amino acids.

This rearrangement joins TRBV6-4 to TRBJ1-5; D ambiguous. The ends were cut back, 6 bases at V and 5 bases at J, with 20 bases in the middle. The length of the CDR3 is 16 residues. Germline lookup yields CDR1 MRHNA and CDR2 SNTAGT. Here the CDR3 DNA reads TGTGCCAGCAGGAACCAAGGAAGGCGGATGGATCAGCCCCAGCATTTT. Translation gives CASRNQGRRMDQPQHF.

This clonotype was counted ten times or more. V usage is TRBV28 and J usage is TRBJ2-6; 7 bases are shared with TRBD2. The V segment lost 6 bases and the J segment 2 bases; nucleotides outside the gene matches: 4. Germline lookup yields CDR1 MDHEN and CDR2 SYDVKM. The CDR3 length is 15 residues. The CDR3 region is CASRGEGAGANVLTF. The CDR3 DNA sequence: TGTGCCAGCAGGGGGGAGGGAGCTGGGGCCAACGTCCTGACTTTC.

This clonotype was found many times. The V gene is TRBV7-8, the J gene TRBJ1-5; D is unresolved. Between the trimmed V and J ends, which lost 3 bases and 4 bases, there was a span of 7 bases. The CDR3 loop spans 13 amino acids. Looked up from germline, CDR1 is SGHVS and CDR2 is FQNEAQ. DNA of the CDR3: TGTGCCAGCAGCTTTGGAGAGAATCAGCCCCAGCATTTT. Translated, it gives CASSFGENQPQHF.

The gene calls are TRBV4-2 and TRBJ2-5; a weak D match, TRBD2 (6 bases). The CDR3 is 17 residues long. The germline V and J ends were trimmed by 0 bases and 3 bases, with 17 bases remaining between them. Germline V gene data show CDR1 as LGHNA and CDR2 as YNFKEQ. CDR3 residues: CASSQDKGWTGEETQYF. CDR3 nucleotides: TGTGCCAGCAGCCAAGATAAGGGTTGGACGGGGGAAGAGACCCAGTACTTC.

With regard to this clonotype: A much larger clone lies one base from this, so it may be a read error. V and J are TRBV12-3 or TRBV12-4 and TRBJ2-5; tentatively, D is TRBD2 (6 bases). This CDR3 has 11 residues. CDR3 region: CSSGPGETQYF. The CDR3 DNA reads as TGTTCCAGCGGGCCCGGAGAGACCCAGTACTTC.

The chain employs TRBV12-3 or TRBV12-4 and TRBJ2-3; 12 bases map to TRBD2. This CDR3 is built from 16 residues. V shed 5 bases and J 2 bases; nucleotides not matched to a gene: 5. The CDR3 region is CASSPGLAGITDTQYF. CDR3 coding DNA: TGTGCCAGCAGTCCCGGACTAGCGGGGATCACAGATACGCAGTATTTT.

In its sample, this clonotype is medium-sized. CDR3: CASSQEVPHDEQFF. The CDR3 bases are TGCGCCAGCAGCCAAGAGGTTCCTCACGATGAGCAGTTCTTC. The chain has TRBV4-3 and TRBJ2-1, with D unresolved. V was clipped by 0 bases and J by 8 bases, with 11 bases between them. In germline, CDR1 is LGHNA, CDR2 YSLEER. The CDR3 has 14 amino acids.